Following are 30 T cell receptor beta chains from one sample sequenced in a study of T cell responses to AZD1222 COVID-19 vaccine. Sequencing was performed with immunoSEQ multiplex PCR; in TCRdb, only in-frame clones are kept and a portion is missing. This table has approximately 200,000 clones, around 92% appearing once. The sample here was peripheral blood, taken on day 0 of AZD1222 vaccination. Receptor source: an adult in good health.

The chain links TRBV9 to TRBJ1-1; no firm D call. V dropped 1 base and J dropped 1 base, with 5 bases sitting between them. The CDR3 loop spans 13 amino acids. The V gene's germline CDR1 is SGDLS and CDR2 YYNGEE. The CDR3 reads CASSVSENTEAFF. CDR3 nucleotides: TGTGCCAGCAGCGTATCAGAGAACACTGAAGCTTTCTTT.

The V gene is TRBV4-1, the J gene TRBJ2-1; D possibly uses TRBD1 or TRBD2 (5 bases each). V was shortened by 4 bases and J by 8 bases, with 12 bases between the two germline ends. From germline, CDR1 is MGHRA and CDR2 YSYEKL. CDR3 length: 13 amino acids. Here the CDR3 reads CASSLGDGDEQFF. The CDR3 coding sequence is TGCGCCAGCAGCCTTGGGGACGGCGATGAGCAGTTCTTC.

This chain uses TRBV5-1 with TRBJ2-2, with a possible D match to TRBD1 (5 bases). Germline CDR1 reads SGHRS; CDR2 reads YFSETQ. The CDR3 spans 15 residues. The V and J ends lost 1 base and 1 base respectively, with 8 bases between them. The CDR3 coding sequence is TGCGCCAGCAGCTTGTCAGGGAAGAACACCGGGGAGCTGTTTTTT. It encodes CASSLSGKNTGELFF.

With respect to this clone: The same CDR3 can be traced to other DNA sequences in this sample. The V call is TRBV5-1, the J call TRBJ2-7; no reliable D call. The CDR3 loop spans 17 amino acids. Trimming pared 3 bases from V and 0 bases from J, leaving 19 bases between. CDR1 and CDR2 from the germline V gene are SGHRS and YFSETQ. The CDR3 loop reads CASSWSSGRLSSYEQYF. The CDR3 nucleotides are TGCGCCAGCAGCTGGAGCTCTGGGCGGCTTAGCTCCTACGAGCAGTACTTC.

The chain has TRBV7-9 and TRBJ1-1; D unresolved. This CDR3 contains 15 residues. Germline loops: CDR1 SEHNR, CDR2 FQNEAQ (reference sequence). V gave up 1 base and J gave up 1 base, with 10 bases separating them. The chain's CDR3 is CASSLGGGWNTEAFF. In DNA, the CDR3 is TGTGCCAGCAGCTTAGGTGGCGGTTGGAACACTGAAGCTTTCTTT.

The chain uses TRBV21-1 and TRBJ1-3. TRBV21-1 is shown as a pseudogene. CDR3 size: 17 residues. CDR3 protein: CASSKLIDGGSGNTIYF. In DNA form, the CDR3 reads TGTGCCAGCAGCAAATTAATAGACGGAGGCTCTGGAAACACCATATATTTT.

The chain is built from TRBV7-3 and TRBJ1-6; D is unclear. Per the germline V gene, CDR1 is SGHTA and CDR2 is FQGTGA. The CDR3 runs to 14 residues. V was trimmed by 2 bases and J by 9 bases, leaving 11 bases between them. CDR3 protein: CASSLGESGSPLHF. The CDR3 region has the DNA TGTGCCAGCAGCTTAGGAGAGAGTGGTTCACCCCTCCACTTT.

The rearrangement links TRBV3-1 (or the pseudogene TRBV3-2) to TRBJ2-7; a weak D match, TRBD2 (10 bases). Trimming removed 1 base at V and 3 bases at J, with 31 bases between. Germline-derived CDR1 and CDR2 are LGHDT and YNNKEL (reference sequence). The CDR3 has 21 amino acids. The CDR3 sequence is CASSQGVARDRVLAGNYEQYF. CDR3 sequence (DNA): TGTGCCAGCAGCCAAGGTGTCGCCCGGGACAGGGTACTAGCGGGAAACTACGAGCAGTACTTC.

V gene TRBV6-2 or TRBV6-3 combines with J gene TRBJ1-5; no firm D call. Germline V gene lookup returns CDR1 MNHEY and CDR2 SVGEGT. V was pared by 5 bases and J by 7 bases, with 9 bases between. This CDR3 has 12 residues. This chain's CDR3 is CASSGETQPQHF. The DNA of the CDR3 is TGTGCCAGCAGTGGGGAGACACAGCCCCAGCATTTT.

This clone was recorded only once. CDR3 amino acids: CATSPSLGGNYGYTF. The CDR3 DNA follows: TGTGCCACCAGCCCCTCCCTGGGGGGGAACTATGGCTACACCTTC. The chain carries TRBV15 and TRBJ1-2; D possibly corresponds to TRBD1 (5 bases). The CDR3 has 15 amino acids. Trimming took 5 bases from V and 2 from J, leaving 15 bases between them. Germline CDR1 reads LNHNV; CDR2 reads YYDKDF (reference sequence).

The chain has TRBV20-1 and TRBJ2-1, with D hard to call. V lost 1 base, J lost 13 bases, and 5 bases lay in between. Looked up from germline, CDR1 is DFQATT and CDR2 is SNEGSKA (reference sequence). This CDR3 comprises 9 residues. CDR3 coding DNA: TGCAGTGCTAGAGGGATTCAGTTCTTC. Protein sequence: CSARGIQFF.

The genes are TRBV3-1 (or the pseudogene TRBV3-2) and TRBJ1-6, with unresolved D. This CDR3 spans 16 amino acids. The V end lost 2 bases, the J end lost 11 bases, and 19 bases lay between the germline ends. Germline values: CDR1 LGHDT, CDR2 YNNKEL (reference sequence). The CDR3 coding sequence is TGTGCCAGCAGCCAAAATCTAGGGATGGGGTTCGCACCCCTCCACTTT. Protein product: CASSQNLGMGFAPLHF.

The CDR3 region has the DNA TGCAGCTACATCGGGGCATCCGGAAACACCATATATTTT. It encodes CSYIGASGNTIYF. V and J are TRBV29-1 and TRBJ1-3; TRBD1 might be the D (5 bases). The CDR3 consists of 13 residues. Trimming took 8 bases from V and 4 from J, leaving 15 bases between them. Looked up from germline, CDR1 is SQVTM and CDR2 is ANQGSEA.

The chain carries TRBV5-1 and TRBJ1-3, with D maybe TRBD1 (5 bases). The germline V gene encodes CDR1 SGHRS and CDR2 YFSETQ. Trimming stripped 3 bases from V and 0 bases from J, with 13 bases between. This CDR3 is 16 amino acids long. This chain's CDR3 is CASSSSGSSSGNTIYF. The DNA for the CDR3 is TGCGCCAGCAGCTCCTCAGGGAGTTCCTCTGGAAACACCATATATTTT.

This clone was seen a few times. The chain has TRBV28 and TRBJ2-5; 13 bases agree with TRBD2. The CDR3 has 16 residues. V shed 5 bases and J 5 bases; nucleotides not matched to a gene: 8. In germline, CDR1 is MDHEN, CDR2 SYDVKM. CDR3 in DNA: TGTGCCAGCAGTGGACGGACTAGCGGGAGAGGTGAGACCCAGTACTTC. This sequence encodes CASSGRTSGRGETQYF.

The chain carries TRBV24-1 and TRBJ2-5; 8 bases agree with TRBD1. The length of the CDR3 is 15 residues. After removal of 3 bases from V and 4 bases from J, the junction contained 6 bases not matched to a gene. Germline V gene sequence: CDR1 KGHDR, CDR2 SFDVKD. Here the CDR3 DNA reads TGTGCCACCAGTGATCCAGGGGGCGCGGCAGAGACCCAGTACTTC. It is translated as CATSDPGGAAETQYF.

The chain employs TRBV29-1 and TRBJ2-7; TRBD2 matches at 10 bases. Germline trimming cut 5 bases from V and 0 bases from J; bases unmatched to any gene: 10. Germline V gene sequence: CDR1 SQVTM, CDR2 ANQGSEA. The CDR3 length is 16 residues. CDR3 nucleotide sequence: TGCAGCGTTCTTTTCAGCGGGAGGGGGAGCTCCTACGAGCAGTACTTC. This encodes CSVLFSGRGSSYEQYF.

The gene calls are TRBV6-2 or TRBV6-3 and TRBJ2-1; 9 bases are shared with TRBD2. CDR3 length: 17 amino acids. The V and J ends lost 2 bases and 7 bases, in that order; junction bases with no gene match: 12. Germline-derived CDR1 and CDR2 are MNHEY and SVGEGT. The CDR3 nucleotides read TGTGCCAGCAGTTACCTTAGCGGGAGAAGTGAGATGAATGAGCAGTTCTTC. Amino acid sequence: CASSYLSGRSEMNEQFF.

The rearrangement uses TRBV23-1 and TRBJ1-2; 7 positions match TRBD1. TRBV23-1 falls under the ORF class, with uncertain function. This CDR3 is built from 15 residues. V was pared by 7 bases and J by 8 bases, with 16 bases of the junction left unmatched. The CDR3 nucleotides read TGCGCCAGCAAGCGGCAGGGTTTAGCACAGGGGGGCTACACCTTC. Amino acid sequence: CASKRQGLAQGGYTF.

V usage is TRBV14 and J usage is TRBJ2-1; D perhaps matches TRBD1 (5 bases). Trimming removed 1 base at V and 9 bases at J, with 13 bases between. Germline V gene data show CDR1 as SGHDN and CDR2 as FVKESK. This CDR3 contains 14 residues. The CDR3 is CASSQAKGFGEQFF. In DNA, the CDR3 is TGTGCCAGCAGCCAAGCGAAGGGGTTCGGTGAGCAGTTCTTC.

Here the CDR3 reads CASSSTGLIVDAEAFF. CDR3 nucleotides: TGTGCCAGCAGTTCCACAGGGTTGATAGTAGATGCTGAAGCTTTCTTT. The gene calls are TRBV25-1 and TRBJ1-1; D is perhaps TRBD1 (6 bases). Trimming pared 5 bases from V and 6 bases from J, leaving 22 bases between. Looked up from germline, CDR1 is MGHDK and CDR2 is SYGVNS. The CDR3 loop spans 16 amino acids.

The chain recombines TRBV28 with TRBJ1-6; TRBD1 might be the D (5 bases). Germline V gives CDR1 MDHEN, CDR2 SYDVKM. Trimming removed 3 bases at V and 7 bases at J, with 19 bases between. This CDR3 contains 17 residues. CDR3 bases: TGTGCCAGCAGTTTGGCTCCGGGGGGAGTTCTCAATTCACCCCTCCACTTT. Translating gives CASSLAPGGVLNSPLHF.

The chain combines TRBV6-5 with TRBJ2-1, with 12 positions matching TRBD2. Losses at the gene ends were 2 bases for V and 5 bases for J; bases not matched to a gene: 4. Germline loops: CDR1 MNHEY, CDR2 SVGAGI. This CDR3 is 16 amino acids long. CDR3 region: CASSYLTSGRNNEQFF. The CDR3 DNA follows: TGTGCCAGCAGTTACCTGACTAGCGGGAGAAACAATGAGCAGTTCTTC.

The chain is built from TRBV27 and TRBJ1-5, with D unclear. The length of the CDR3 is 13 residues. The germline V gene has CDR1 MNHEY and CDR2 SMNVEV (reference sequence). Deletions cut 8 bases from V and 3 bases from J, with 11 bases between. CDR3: CASASRSNQPQHF. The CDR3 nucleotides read TGTGCCAGCGCCTCGCGGTCCAATCAGCCCCAGCATTTT.

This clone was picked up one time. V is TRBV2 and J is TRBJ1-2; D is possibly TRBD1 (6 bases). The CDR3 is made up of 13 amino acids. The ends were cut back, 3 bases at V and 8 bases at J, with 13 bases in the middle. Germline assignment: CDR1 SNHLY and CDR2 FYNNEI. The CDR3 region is CASSDLGALGYTF. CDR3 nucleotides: TGTGCCAGCAGTGATTTGGGGGCGCTCGGCTACACCTTC.

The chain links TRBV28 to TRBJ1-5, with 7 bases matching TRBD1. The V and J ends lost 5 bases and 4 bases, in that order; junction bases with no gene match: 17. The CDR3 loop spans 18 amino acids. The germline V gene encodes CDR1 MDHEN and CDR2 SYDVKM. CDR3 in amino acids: CASSPDRVTLVGNQPQHF. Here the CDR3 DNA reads TGTGCCAGCAGTCCAGACAGGGTCACACTCGTTGGGAATCAGCCCCAGCATTTT.

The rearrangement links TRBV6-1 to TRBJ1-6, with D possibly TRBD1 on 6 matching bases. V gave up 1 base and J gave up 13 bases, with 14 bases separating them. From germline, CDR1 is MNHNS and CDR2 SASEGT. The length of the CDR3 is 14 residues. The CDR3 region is CASSEGTGRLPLHF. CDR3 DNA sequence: TGTGCCAGCAGTGAAGGAACAGGGCGCCTGCCCCTCCACTTT.

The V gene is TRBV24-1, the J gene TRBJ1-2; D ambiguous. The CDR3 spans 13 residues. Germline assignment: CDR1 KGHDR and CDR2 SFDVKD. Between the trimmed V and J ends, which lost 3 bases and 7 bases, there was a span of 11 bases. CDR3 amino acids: CATSDPRSSGYTF. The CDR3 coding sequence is TGTGCCACCAGTGATCCCCGGTCAAGTGGCTACACCTTC.

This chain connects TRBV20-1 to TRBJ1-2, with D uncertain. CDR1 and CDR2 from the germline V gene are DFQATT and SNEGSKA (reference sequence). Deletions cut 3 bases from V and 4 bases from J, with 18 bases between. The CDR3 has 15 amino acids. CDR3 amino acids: CSASLGGSWAYGYTF. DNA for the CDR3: TGCAGTGCTAGTTTAGGCGGGAGCTGGGCCTATGGCTACACCTTC.

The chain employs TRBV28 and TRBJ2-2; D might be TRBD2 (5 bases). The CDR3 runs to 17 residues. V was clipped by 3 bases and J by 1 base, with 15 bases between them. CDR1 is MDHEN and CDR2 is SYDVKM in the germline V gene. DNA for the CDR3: TGTGCCAGCAGTTTCCCCCCCGGGGTGGTGAACACCGGGGAGCTGTTTTTT. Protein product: CASSFPPGVVNTGELFF.